Presented here are 32 T cell receptor beta chains from one specimen sequenced in a study of T cell responses to AZD1222 COVID-19 vaccine. Clones were sequenced by immunoSEQ multiplex PCR, and TCRdb holds only the in-frame ones, with some missing. There are roughly 200,000 clones in the sample; about 90% occur only once, and around 7.9% lies in the top ten. The sample here was peripheral blood, taken on day 0 of AZD1222 vaccination. The receptor source for this set is an adult in good health.

This clone was observed once. V usage is TRBV27 and J usage is TRBJ2-2, with D possibly matching TRBD1 (5 bases). The ends were cut back, 6 bases at V and 1 base at J, with 18 bases in the middle. This CDR3 is 17 amino acids long. Germline lookup yields CDR1 MNHEY and CDR2 SMNVEV (reference sequence). The CDR3 reads CASSPNKAGKNTGELFF. Here the CDR3 DNA reads TGTGCCAGCAGCCCTAATAAGGCAGGGAAGAACACCGGGGAGCTGTTTTTT.

The rearrangement joins TRBV7-9 to TRBJ2-2; D is unclear. V was pared by 5 bases and J by 2 bases, with 15 bases between. Germline CDR1 SEHNR, CDR2 FQNEAQ (reference sequence). The CDR3 sequence is 16 residues long. The CDR3 region has the DNA TGTGCCAGCAGCCTTCCGGACGGCGATAACACCGGGGAGCTGTTTTTT. Protein sequence: CASSLPDGDNTGELFF.

Only one count was recorded for this clone. The junction does not match germline at one end; this may be a read error. The chain recombines TRBV3-1 (or the pseudogene TRBV3-2) with TRBJ1-6, with D perhaps matching TRBD1 (5 bases). Germline lookup yields CDR1 LGHDT and CDR2 YNNKEL (reference sequence). The CDR3 has 13 amino acids. CDR3 sequence (DNA): TGTGCCCGCAGCCCCGGGGCTGCGGAGGCCCTCCACTTT. Protein product: CARSPGAAEALHF.

The rearrangement joins TRBV30 to TRBJ1-5; TRBD1 matches at 11 bases. The germline V gene has CDR1 GTSNPN and CDR2 SVGIG (reference sequence). This CDR3 region has 14 residues. The V gene end was trimmed by 0 bases and the J gene end by 7 bases; junction bases not matched to a gene: 2. DNA for the CDR3: TGTGCCTGGAGTGTAGGGACAGGGGGACAGCCCCAGCATTTT. This translates into CAWSVGTGGQPQHF.

This clone was recorded only once. The chain links TRBV2 to TRBJ2-7; TRBD1 or TRBD2 may be the D gene (5 bases each). Germline V CDR1 and CDR2: SNHLY, FYNNEI. Between the trimmed V and J ends, which lost 8 bases and 0 bases, there was a span of 11 bases. The CDR3 sequence is 13 residues long. DNA of the CDR3: TGTGCCAGCGAGGCAGGGAGCTCCTACGAGCAGTACTTC. Translated: CASEAGSSYEQYF.

The gene calls are TRBV5-8 and TRBJ2-2, with 9 bases identical to TRBD1. Germline values: CDR1 SGHTS, CDR2 YDEGEE. The CDR3 is 16 amino acids. The V gene end was trimmed by 5 bases and the J gene end by 0 bases; junction bases not matched to a gene: 5. The CDR3, as DNA: TGTGCCAGCAGACCCGGACAGGGGACGAACACCGGGGAGCTGTTTTTT. Translating gives CASRPGQGTNTGELFF.

The genes are TRBV7-9 and TRBJ1-6, with D tentatively TRBD1 (6 bases). Between the trimmed V and J ends, which lost 2 bases and 5 bases, there was a span of 13 bases. Germline values: CDR1 SEHNR, CDR2 FQNEAQ (reference sequence). This CDR3 is 16 amino acids long. CDR3 sequence reads: CASSLSGQYHNSPLHF. The DNA for the CDR3 is TGTGCCAGCAGCTTATCCGGACAGTACCATAATTCACCCCTCCACTTT.

The chain uses TRBV4-1 and TRBJ2-7; the D gene is possibly TRBD1 (5 bases). The germline CDR1 and CDR2 sequences are MGHRA and YSYEKL. Trimming left V 1 base short and J 7 bases short, with 17 bases between. The CDR3 has 15 residues. This chain's CDR3 is CASSQAGGAGLEQYF. The CDR3 DNA reads TGCGCCAGCAGCCAAGCTGGTGGGGCTGGGTTGGAGCAGTACTTC.

This chain links TRBV28 with TRBJ1-2, with a weak D call TRBD1 (5 bases). Germline-derived CDR1 and CDR2 are MDHEN and SYDVKM. The CDR3 consists of 14 residues. Trimming took 1 base from V and 7 from J, leaving 13 bases between them. In nucleotides, the CDR3 is TGTGCCAGCAGTTTATCCGCAGGGAGAGGTGGCTACACCTTC. The encoded protein is CASSLSAGRGGYTF.

This chain joins TRBV5-1 and TRBJ2-5; the D is unclear. The germline gives CDR1 SGHRS, CDR2 YFSETQ. The CDR3 is 13 residues long. V shed 2 bases and J shed 5 bases, with 10 bases lying between them. The CDR3 protein is CASSFGTSETQYF. CDR3 coding DNA: TGCGCCAGCAGCTTTGGTACGTCTGAGACCCAGTACTTC. The full variable domain, rest sourced from reference TRBV5-1 and TRBJ2-5, is KAGVTQTPRYLIKTRGQQVTLSCSPISGHRSVSWYQQTPGQGLQFLFEYFSETQRNKGNFPGRFSGRQFSNSRSEMNVSTLELGDSALYLCASSFGTSETQYFGPGTRLLVL.

This sequence joins TRBV11-2 and TRBJ2-3; D is perhaps TRBD1 (5 bases). The germline CDR1 and CDR2 sequences are SGHAT and FQNNGV. V lost 2 bases to trimming and J lost 0 bases, with 9 bases between them. CDR3 length: 15 residues. DNA of the CDR3: TGTGCCAGCAGCTTATGGGGCAGGAGCACAGATACGCAGTATTTT. It encodes CASSLWGRSTDTQYF. Full variable domain (outside the CDR3, taken from reference TRBV11-2 and TRBJ2-3): EAGVAQSPRYKIIEKRQSVAFWCNPISGHATLYWYQQILGQGPKLLIQFQNNGVVDDSQLPKDRFSAERLKGVDSTLKIQPAKLEDSAVYLCASSLWGRSTDTQYFGPGTRLTVL.

V usage is TRBV5-4 and J usage is TRBJ2-5, with TRBD2 identical over 9 bases. This CDR3 has 15 residues. Losses at the gene ends were 0 bases for V and 3 bases for J; bases not matched to a gene: 3. From germline, CDR1 is SGHNT and CDR2 YYREEE (reference sequence). The CDR3 reads CASSLASGAEETQYF. In DNA, the CDR3 is TGTGCCAGCAGCTTGGCTAGCGGGGCAGAAGAGACCCAGTACTTC.

The V gene is TRBV11-3, the J gene TRBJ2-2; D uncertain. V was pared by 8 bases and J by 2 bases, with 6 bases between. The CDR3 has 12 residues. Germline V lookup: CDR1 SGHNT, CDR2 YENEEA. CDR3 amino acids: CASSRNTGELFF. DNA for the CDR3: TGTGCCAGCTCACGAAACACCGGGGAGCTGTTTTTT.

J is TRBJ1-1 and V is TRBV20-1; possible D gene TRBD1, 6 bases. Germline-derived CDR1 and CDR2 are DFQATT and SNEGSKA (reference sequence). Trimming removed 3 bases from V and 0 bases from J, with 8 bases in between. The CDR3 length is 13 residues. CDR3 region: CSASQGMNTEAFF. CDR3 DNA sequence: TGCAGTGCTAGTCAGGGGATGAACACTGAAGCTTTCTTT.

This rearrangement joins TRBV2 to TRBJ1-2; D unresolved. The CDR3 runs 17 residues. V was clipped by 0 bases and J by 4 bases, with 18 bases between them. CDR1 is SNHLY, CDR2 FYNNEI, per germline. The CDR3 region has the DNA TGTGCCAGCAGTGAAGCATTGTCACAGCTTTCCCTCTATGGCTACACCTTC. Its protein product is CASSEALSQLSLYGYTF.

In its sample, this clone was seen once. The chain has TRBV10-2 and TRBJ1-2; perhaps TRBD1 as D (5 bases). The CDR3 runs 13 residues. Per the germline V gene, CDR1 is WSHSY and CDR2 is SAAADI. The V end lost 3 bases, the J end lost 8 bases, and 13 bases lay between the germline ends. The CDR3 loop reads CASSDTGASGYTF. In DNA, the CDR3 is TGCGCCAGCAGTGATACAGGTGCATCAGGCTACACCTTC.

This clone was seen ten or more times. This chain links TRBV5-6 with TRBJ2-7; a possible D gene is TRBD2 (6 bases). This CDR3 has 14 amino acids. Germline-derived CDR1 and CDR2 are SGHDT and YYEEEE. V lost 0 bases and J 3 bases, leaving 10 bases between the germline ends. The chain's CDR3 is CASSLGRGHYEQYF. CDR3 sequence (DNA): TGTGCCAGCAGCTTGGGGAGGGGTCACTACGAGCAGTACTTC.

The rearrangement joins TRBV6-5 to TRBJ1-6; D not certain. The CDR3 runs to 14 residues. V lost 10 bases and J lost 4, with 14 bases in between. Germline V lookup: CDR1 MNHEY, CDR2 SVGAGI. CDR3 in amino acids: CATGPSNYNSPLHF. CDR3 in DNA: TGTGCCACCGGACCGTCAAATTATAATTCACCCCTCCACTTT.

This chain connects TRBV11-1 to TRBJ2-7, with a tentative D call TRBD2 (6 bases). Trimming took 2 bases from V and 7 from J, leaving 12 bases between them. The CDR3 consists of 13 residues. The germline gives CDR1 SGHAT, CDR2 FQDESV (reference sequence). The CDR3 nucleotides read TGTGCCAGCAGCTTAATTCCAGGGAGGGAGCAGTACTTC. Translation gives CASSLIPGREQYF.

The gene calls are TRBV2 and TRBJ2-7; D gene unclear. This CDR3 spans 13 amino acids. The germline V and J ends were trimmed by 2 bases and 6 bases, with 11 bases remaining between them. CDR1 is SNHLY and CDR2 is FYNNEI in the germline V gene. The CDR3 protein is CASSEQEESEQYF. As DNA, the CDR3 is TGTGCCAGCAGTGAACAGGAAGAATCCGAGCAGTACTTC.

This clone came up once. V is TRBV6-5 and J is TRBJ1-5; 7 bases line up with TRBD1. CDR1 is MNHEY and CDR2 is SVGAGI in the germline V gene. V trimming: 6 bases; J trimming: 6 bases; junction bases outside the gene matches: 5. The CDR3 consists of 13 residues. The CDR3 region has the DNA TGTGCCAGCAGCCCACAGGGGTCTCAGCCCCAGCATTTT. It is translated as CASSPQGSQPQHF.

Note on this clone: Within the sample, other DNA sequences also encode this same CDR3. This chain uses TRBV29-1 with TRBJ1-1; D is undetermined. The CDR3 runs 11 residues. Germline V lookup: CDR1 SQVTM, CDR2 ANQGSEA. Trimming shortened V by 4 bases and J by 1 base, and 4 bases separated the two germline ends. For the CDR3, the DNA is TGCAGCGTTGGAAGGAACACTGAAGCTTTCTTT. Its translation is CSVGRNTEAFF.

The chain employs TRBV4-1 and TRBJ2-7; D possibly uses TRBD1 or TRBD2 (5 bases each). The CDR3 has 15 residues. Germline CDR1 and CDR2: MGHRA and YSYEKL. Trimming pared 4 bases from V and 1 base from J, leaving 14 bases between. This chain's CDR3 is CASSLQPGLSYEQYF. DNA for the CDR3: TGCGCCAGCAGCCTACAACCGGGGCTATCCTACGAGCAGTACTTC.

The rearrangement links TRBV19 to TRBJ1-1, with a tentative D call TRBD1 (6 bases). The CDR3 contains 12 residues. V was trimmed by 9 bases and J by 0 bases, leaving 8 bases between them. Per the germline V gene, CDR1 is LNHDA and CDR2 is SQIVND (reference sequence). The CDR3 DNA sequence: TGTGCCAGCGGACAGATGAACACTGAAGCTTTCTTT. Protein product: CASGQMNTEAFF. Based on the CDR3 plus reference TRBV19 and TRBJ1-1, the full variable domain is DGGITQSPKYLFRKEGQNVTLSCEQNLNHDAMYWYRQDPGQGLRLIYYSQIVNDFQKGDIAEGYSVSREKKESFPLTVTSAQKNPTAFYLCASGQMNTEAFFGQGTRLTVV.

V usage is TRBV4-1 and J usage is TRBJ2-7; D remains ambiguous. CDR3 length: 16 amino acids. The V end was cut by 4 bases, the J end by 4 bases, with 20 bases between. Germline CDR1 and CDR2: MGHRA and YSYEKL. CDR3 sequence: CASSPVTESLKYEQYF. In nucleotides, the CDR3 is TGCGCCAGCAGCCCCGTGACGGAAAGCCTTAAATACGAGCAGTACTTC.

The chain has TRBV4-2 and TRBJ2-1, with TRBD2 identical over 12 bases. Germline trimming cut 3 bases from V and 4 bases from J; bases unmatched to any gene: 4. Germline V lookup: CDR1 LGHNA, CDR2 YNFKEQ. This CDR3 is 16 amino acids long. The DNA of the CDR3 is TGTGCCAGCAGCCAGGAACTAGCGGGGGGTTACAATGAGCAGTTCTTC. Its translation is CASSQELAGGYNEQFF.

The chain joins TRBV27 to TRBJ1-5; 7 bases map to TRBD1. The V and J ends lost 6 bases and 5 bases, in that order; junction bases with no gene match: 7. Germline CDR1 is MNHEY and CDR2 is SMNVEV (reference sequence). This CDR3 has 14 residues. DNA for the CDR3: TGTGCCAGCAGACAGGGACAGAACTATCAGCCCCAGCATTTT. This encodes CASRQGQNYQPQHF.

The chain uses TRBV10-3 and TRBJ2-5, with D maybe TRBD1 (5 bases). The length of the CDR3 is 15 residues. The V gene lost 0 bases and the J gene lost 1 base, with 9 bases spanning the gap. Germline CDR1 reads ENHRY; CDR2 reads SYGVKD. The CDR3 region has the DNA TGTGCCATCAGTGAGTCAAAGGACACCCAAGAGACCCAGTACTTC. It encodes CAISESKDTQETQYF.

The chain uses TRBV7-2 and TRBJ1-3; no reliable D call. CDR1 and CDR2 (germline): SGHTA, FQGNSA. The CDR3 loop spans 13 amino acids. V was clipped by 9 bases and J by 0 bases, with 9 bases between them. CDR3 amino acids: CASRPPSGNTIYF. As DNA, the CDR3 is TGTGCCAGTCGGCCGCCCTCTGGAAACACCATATATTTT.

The genes are TRBV5-1 and TRBJ2-7, with 15 bases lining up with TRBD2. The V and J ends lost 3 bases and 4 bases, in that order; junction bases with no gene match: 5. The CDR3 length is 16 residues. Germline CDR1 reads SGHRS; CDR2 reads YFSETQ. CDR3 region: CASSSGLAGGAYEQYF. The CDR3 DNA sequence: TGCGCCAGCAGCTCCGGACTAGCGGGGGGGGCTTACGAGCAGTACTTC.

This clone was detected only once. V usage is TRBV4-1 and J usage is TRBJ1-3, with TRBD1 matching over 10 bases. CDR3 size: 17 residues. The V and J ends lost 3 bases and 3 bases, in that order; junction bases with no gene match: 8. CDR1 is MGHRA and CDR2 is YSYEKL in the germline V gene. The CDR3 here is CASSQGPDRGLGNTIYF. The CDR3 nucleotides are TGCGCCAGCAGCCAGGGCCCCGACAGGGGGCTTGGAAACACCATATATTTT.

The chain couples TRBV5-1 to TRBJ2-3; D may correspond to TRBD1 or TRBD2 (6 bases each). This CDR3 is 14 amino acids long. V shed 4 bases and J shed 9 bases, with 18 bases lying between them. Per germline, CDR1 SGHRS and CDR2 YFSETQ. The CDR3 coding sequence is TGCGCCAGCAGCAGCCACAGGGACGGAGGGACGCAGTATTTT. It encodes CASSSHRDGGTQYF. Variable domain in full (rest from reference TRBV5-1 and TRBJ2-3): KAGVTQTPRYLIKTRGQQVTLSCSPISGHRSVSWYQQTPGQGLQFLFEYFSETQRNKGNFPGRFSGRQFSNSRSEMNVSTLELGDSALYLCASSSHRDGGTQYFGPGTRLTVL.